The TCR beta chain under discussion was sequenced for a study of control samples from healthy donors and cancer patients. Germline V lookup: CDR1 SGHTA, CDR2 FQGNSA. This CDR3 comprises 13 residues. The V end was cut by 5 bases, the J end by 9 bases, with 13 bases between. Some clones are missing from TCRdb's copy, which holds only in-frame ones; the method was immunoSEQ multiplex PCR. The sample shows 160,000 or so clones, roughly 94% of them seen only once. The receptor was isolated from a man in his 60s with colorectal cancer. The sample comprised PBMCs. V and J are TRBV7-2 and TRBJ2-2, with D perhaps matching TRBD2 (5 bases). For the CDR3, the DNA is TGTGCCAGCAGCCCCATCGGGAACCGGGAGCTGTTTTTT. Translated: CASSPIGNRELFF.